This T cell receptor (beta chain) is from a study of blood T cell repertoires in COVID-19. Study as a whole: From the United States, Italy and Spain came samples of acute and convalescent COVID-19. Sample material is recorded as cDNA or gDNA derived from T cells, B-cell-depleted T cells, or PBMCs.

V was shortened by 0 bases and J by 5 bases, with 13 bases between the two germline ends. CDR3 length: 14 residues. CDR1 and CDR2 (germline): GTSNPN, SVGIG (reference sequence). How the authors handled the data: It was from reference gene primer amplification that nucleated cell counts were estimated. Here immunoSEQ multiplex PCR was the method, and the copy in TCRdb shows in-frame clones only, minus some. For V, J and clone size, that table is used; D and trimming come from the DNA. The table lists over 45,000 clones, around 84% of them singletons. This clone was detected only once. This TCR came from a man in his sixties with acute or convalescent COVID-19. The chain links TRBV30 to TRBJ2-5; maybe TRBD2 (7 bases). Sequenced sample: peripheral blood. This chain's CDR3 is CAWSVVRGAETQYF. DNA for the CDR3: TGTGCCTGGAGTGTAGTACGGGGGGCCGAGACCCAGTACTTC.